Shown below are 9 T cell receptor beta chains from a single sample sequenced in a study of T cells in Graves' hyperthyroidism and ophthalmopathy (dated by TCRdb to the late 2010s). The method was multiplex PCR. TCRdb names Illumina HiSeq 2000 as the instrument used. Amplification of TCR beta CDR3 regions was carried out from RNA transcripts. A first-round RT-PCR of the TCR CDR3 used the HTBI primer set with the Qiagen OneStep RT-PCR kit. The public reads were run again by TCRdb, first through fastp at Q25 and then through MiXCR, and only productive beta chains were kept. Under each unique CDR3 protein, matching rows form one entry showing the most common genes and DNA. This sample comprises 400,000 to 550,000 distinct CDR3 sequences, approximately 25% of them detected only once. The ten largest clones take up approximately 10% of the sample. Sample: blood. The receptors were gathered from a woman aged 30 to 39 with Graves' ophthalmopathy.

The table lists this clonotype with many counts. The gene calls are TRBV10-3 and TRBJ2-5; 9 positions agree with TRBD2. J gave up 7 bases and V 5 bases, and 11 bases lay outside the gene matches. The CDR3 extends over 15 amino acids. From germline, CDR1 is ENHRY and CDR2 SYGVKD. The CDR3 DNA reads TGTGCCATCAGTCCAGCGGGGGGATCCCAGGGGACCCAGTACTTC. Protein: CAISPAGGSQGTQYF.

The CDR3, as DNA: TGTGCCAGCACCCCGGGGGGGGCCCTTGAGACCCAGTACTTC. It is translated as CASTPGGALETQYF. The chain recombines TRBV6-1 with TRBJ2-5; 8 bases are a match to TRBD2. This CDR3 has 14 amino acids. V was pared by 7 bases and J by 5 bases, with 9 bases of the junction left unmatched. Germline lookup yields CDR1 MNHNS and CDR2 SASEGT.

This clonotype was observed at least ten times. This chain joins TRBV7-3 and TRBJ1-5, with D tentatively TRBD1 (5 bases). The CDR3 covers 16 residues. V was cut by 5 bases and J by 3 bases, with 17 bases left in between. In germline, CDR1 is SGHTA, CDR2 FQGTGA. The CDR3 here is CASSQPRDGINQPQHF. CDR3 nucleotides: TGTGCCAGCAGCCAACCCCGGGACGGCATCAATCAGCCCCAGCATTTT.

The chain recombines TRBV5-1 with TRBJ2-2, with D maybe TRBD1 (5 bases). In germline, CDR1 is SGHRS, CDR2 YFSETQ. The CDR3 is 16 amino acids. V was clipped by 4 bases and J by 0 bases, with 13 bases between them. The CDR3 coding sequence is TGCGCCAGCAGCGGGAACAGGTTCGCGAACACCGGGGAGCTGTTTTTT. Its protein product is CASSGNRFANTGELFF.

This clonotype came up a few times. The chain recombines TRBV2 with TRBJ1-1; no reliable D call. Trimming removed 5 bases from V and 5 bases from J, with 18 bases in between. This CDR3 is 15 amino acids long. CDR1 and CDR2 from the germline V gene are SNHLY and FYNNEI. CDR3 protein: CASSLETSVETEAFF. CDR3 nucleotide sequence: TGTGCCAGCAGTTTAGAAACCTCCGTAGAGACTGAAGCTTTCTTT.

This clonotype was recorded at least ten times. This rearrangement joins TRBV20-1 to TRBJ2-5, with 7 positions matching TRBD2. Germline CDR1 and CDR2: DFQATT and SNEGSKA (reference sequence). CDR3 length: 13 residues. Trimming cost V 3 bases and J 2 bases; bases outside gene matches: 3. CDR3 DNA sequence: TGCAGTGCTAGGGGGGGACTACAAGAGACCCAGTACTTC. Its protein product is CSARGGLQETQYF.

The chain joins TRBV7-9 to TRBJ1-1; D remains ambiguous. V dropped 1 base and J dropped 0 bases, with 6 bases sitting between them. The CDR3 sequence is 14 residues long. The germline V gene has CDR1 SEHNR and CDR2 FQNEAQ (reference sequence). CDR3 nucleotides: TGTGCCAGCAGCTTAGAGAACATGAACACTGAAGCTTTCTTT. Translation: CASSLENMNTEAFF.

Many counts were recorded for this clonotype. The J gene is TRBJ1-1, the V gene TRBV6-1; 10 nucleotides line up with TRBD1. The CDR3 consists of 14 residues. The V segment lost 5 bases and the J segment 4 bases; nucleotides outside the gene matches: 4. Germline CDR1 MNHNS, CDR2 SASEGT. Here the CDR3 reads CASSTTGGFTEAFF. Written as DNA, the CDR3 is TGTGCCAGCAGTACGACAGGGGGCTTCACTGAAGCTTTCTTT.

This clonotype occurred a few times. V usage is TRBV3-1 and J usage is TRBJ2-4; 11 bases fit TRBD2. The CDR3 runs to 15 residues. V trimming: 1 base; J trimming: 6 bases; junction bases outside the gene matches: 2. The germline CDR1 and CDR2 sequences are LGHDT and YNNKEL (reference sequence). The CDR3 region has the DNA TGTGCCAGCAGCCAAGCGGGACTAGCGGTAAACATTCAGTACTTC. Its translation: CASSQAGLAVNIQYF.